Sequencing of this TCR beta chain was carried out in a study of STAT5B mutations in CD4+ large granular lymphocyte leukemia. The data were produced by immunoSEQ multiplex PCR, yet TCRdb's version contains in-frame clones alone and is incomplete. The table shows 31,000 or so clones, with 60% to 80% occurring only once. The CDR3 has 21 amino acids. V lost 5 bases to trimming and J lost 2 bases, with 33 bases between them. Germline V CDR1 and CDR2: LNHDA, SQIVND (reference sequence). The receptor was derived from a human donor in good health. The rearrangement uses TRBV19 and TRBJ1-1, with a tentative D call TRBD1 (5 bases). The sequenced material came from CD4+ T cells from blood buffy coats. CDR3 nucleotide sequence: TGTGCCAGTAGTGTATCCCCTTGGGGCAGGGAAGTCGGTGATACAAACACTGAAGCTTTCTTT. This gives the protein CASSVSPWGREVGDTNTEAFF.